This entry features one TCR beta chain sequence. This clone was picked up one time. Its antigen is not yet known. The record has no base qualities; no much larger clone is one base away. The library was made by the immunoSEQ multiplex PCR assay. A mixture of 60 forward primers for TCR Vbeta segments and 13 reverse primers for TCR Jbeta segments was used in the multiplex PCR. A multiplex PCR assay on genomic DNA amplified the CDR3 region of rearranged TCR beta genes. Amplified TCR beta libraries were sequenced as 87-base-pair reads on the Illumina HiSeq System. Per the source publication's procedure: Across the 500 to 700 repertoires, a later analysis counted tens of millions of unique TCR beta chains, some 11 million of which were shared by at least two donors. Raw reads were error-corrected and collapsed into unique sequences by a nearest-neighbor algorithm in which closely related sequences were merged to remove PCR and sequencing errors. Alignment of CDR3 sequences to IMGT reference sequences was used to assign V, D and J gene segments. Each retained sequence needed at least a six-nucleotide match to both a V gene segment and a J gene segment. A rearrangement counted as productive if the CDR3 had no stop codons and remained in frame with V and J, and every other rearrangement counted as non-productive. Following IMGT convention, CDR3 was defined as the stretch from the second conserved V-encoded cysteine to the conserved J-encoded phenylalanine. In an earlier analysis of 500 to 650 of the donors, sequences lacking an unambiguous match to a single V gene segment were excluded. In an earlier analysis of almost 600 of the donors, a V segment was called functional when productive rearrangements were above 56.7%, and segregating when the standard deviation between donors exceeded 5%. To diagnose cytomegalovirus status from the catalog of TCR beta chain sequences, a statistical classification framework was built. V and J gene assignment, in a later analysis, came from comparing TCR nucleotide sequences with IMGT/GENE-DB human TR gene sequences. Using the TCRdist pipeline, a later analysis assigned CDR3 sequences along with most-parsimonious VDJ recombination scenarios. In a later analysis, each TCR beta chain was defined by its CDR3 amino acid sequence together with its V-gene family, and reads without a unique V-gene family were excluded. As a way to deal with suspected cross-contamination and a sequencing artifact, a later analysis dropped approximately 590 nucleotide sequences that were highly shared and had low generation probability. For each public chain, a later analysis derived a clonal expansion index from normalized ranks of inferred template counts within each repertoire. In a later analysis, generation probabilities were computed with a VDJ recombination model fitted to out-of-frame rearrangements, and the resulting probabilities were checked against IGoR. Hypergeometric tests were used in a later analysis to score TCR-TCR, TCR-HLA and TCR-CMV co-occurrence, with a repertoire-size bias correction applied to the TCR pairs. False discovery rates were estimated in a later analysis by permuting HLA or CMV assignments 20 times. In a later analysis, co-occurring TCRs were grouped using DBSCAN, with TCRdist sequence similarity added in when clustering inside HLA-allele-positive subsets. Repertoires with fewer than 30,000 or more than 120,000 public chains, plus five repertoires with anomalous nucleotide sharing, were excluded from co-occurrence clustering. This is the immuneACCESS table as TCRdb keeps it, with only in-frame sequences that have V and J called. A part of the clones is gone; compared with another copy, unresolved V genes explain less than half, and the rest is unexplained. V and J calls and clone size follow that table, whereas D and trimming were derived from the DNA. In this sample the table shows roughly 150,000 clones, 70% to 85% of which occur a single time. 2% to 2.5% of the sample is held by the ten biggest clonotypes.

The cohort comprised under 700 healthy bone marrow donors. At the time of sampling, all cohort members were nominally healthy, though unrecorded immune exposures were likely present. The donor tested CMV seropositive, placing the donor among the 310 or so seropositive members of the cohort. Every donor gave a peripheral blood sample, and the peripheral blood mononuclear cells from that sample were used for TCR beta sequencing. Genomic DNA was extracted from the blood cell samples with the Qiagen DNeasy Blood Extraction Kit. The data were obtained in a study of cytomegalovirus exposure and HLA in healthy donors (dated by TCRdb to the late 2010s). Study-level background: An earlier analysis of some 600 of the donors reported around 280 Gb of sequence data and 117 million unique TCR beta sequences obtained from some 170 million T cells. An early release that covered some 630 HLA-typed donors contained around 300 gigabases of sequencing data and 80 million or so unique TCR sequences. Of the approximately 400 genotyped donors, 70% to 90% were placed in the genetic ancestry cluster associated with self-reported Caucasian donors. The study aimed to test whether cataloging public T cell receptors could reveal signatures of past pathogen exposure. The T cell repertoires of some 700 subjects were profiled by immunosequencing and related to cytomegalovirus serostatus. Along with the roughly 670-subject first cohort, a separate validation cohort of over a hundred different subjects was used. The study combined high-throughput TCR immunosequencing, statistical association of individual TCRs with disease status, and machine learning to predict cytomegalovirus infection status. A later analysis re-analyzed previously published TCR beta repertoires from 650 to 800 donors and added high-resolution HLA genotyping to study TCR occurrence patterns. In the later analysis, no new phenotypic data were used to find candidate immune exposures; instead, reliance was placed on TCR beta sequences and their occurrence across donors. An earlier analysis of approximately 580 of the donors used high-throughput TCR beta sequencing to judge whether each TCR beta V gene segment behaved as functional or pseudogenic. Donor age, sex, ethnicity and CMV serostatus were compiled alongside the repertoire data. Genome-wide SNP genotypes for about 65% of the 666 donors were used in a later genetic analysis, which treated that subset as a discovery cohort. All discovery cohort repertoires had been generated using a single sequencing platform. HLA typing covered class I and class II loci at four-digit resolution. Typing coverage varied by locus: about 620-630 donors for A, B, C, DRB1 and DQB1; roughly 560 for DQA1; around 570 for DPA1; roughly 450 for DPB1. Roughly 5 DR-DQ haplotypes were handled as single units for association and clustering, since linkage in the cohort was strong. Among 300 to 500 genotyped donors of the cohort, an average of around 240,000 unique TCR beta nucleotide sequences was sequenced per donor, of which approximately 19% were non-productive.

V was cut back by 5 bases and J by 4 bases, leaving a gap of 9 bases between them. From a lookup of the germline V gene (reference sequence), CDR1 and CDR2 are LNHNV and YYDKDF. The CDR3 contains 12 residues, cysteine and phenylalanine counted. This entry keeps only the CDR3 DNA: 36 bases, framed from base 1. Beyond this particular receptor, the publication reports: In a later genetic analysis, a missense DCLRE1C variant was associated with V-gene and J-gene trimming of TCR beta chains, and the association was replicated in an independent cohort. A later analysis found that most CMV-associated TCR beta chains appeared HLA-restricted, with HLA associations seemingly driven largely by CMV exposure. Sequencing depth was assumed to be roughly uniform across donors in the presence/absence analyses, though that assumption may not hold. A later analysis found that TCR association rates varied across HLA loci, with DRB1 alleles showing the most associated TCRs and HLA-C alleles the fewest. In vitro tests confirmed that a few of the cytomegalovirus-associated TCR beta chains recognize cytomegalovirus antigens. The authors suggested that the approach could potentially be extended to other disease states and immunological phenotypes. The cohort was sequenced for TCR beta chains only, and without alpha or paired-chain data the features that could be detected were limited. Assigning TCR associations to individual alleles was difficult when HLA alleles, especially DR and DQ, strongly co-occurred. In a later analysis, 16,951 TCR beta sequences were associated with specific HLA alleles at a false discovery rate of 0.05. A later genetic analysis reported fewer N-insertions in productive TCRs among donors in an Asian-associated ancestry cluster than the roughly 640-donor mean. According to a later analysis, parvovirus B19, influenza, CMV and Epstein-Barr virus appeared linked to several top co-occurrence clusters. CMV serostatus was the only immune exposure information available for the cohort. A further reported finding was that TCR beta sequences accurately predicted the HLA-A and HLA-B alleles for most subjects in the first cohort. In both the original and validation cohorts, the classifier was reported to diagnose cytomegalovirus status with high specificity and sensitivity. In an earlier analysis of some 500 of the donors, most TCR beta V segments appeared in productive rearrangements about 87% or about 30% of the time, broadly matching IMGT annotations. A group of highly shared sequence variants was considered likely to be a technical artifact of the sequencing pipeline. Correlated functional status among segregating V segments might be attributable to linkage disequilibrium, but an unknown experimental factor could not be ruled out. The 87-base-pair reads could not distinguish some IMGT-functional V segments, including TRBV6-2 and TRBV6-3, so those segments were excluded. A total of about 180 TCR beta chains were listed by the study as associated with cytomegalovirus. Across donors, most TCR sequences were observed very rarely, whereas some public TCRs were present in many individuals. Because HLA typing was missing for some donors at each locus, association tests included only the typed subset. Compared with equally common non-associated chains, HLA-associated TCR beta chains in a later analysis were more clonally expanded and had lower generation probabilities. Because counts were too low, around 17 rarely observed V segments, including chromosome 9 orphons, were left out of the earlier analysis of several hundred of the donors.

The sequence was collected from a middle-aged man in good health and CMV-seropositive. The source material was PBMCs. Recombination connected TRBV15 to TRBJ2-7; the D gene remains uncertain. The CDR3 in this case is CATSQEWYEQYF. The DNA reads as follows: TGTGCCACCAGCCAAGAGTGGTACGAGCAGTACTTC.